The next 18 T cell receptor beta chains were all read from a single sample in a study of blood T cell repertoires in COVID-19. The table came from immunoSEQ multiplex PCR; TCRdb's copy has only in-frame clones and leaves some out. The sample lists about 210,000 clones, about 91% seen once, with around 1.2% in the top ten. The sequencing input was peripheral blood. Every receptor here comes from a man aged 25 to 40 with acute or convalescent COVID-19.

The gene calls are TRBV15 and TRBJ1-6; TRBD1 is a possible D gene (6 bases). The CDR3 sequence is 16 residues long. V lost 5 bases, J lost 2 bases, and 13 bases lay in between. Per germline, CDR1 LNHNV and CDR2 YYDKDF (reference sequence). The DNA of the CDR3 is TGTGCCACCAGCCGAGGGGGGGGAGCCTATAATTCACCCCTCCACTTT. Its protein is CATSRGGGAYNSPLHF.

This clone showed up just a few times. This chain uses TRBV19 with TRBJ1-2; 7 positions agree with TRBD1. V lost 8 bases to trimming and J lost 7 bases; unmatched junction nucleotides: 10. The CDR3 loop spans 13 amino acids. Germline lookup yields CDR1 LNHDA and CDR2 SQIVND (reference sequence). DNA of the CDR3: TGTGCCAGTTCCAAGGACAGGAGAGGTGGCTACACCTTC. It codes for CASSKDRRGGYTF. The whole variable domain, filled in from reference TRBV19 and TRBJ1-2, reads DGGITQSPKYLFRKEGQNVTLSCEQNLNHDAMYWYRQDPGQGLRLIYYSQIVNDFQKGDIAEGYSVSREKKESFPLTVTSAQKNPTAFYLCASSKDRRGGYTFGSGTRLTVV.

The chain carries TRBV6-1 and TRBJ1-2; D perhaps matches TRBD1 (6 bases). There are 13 residues in the CDR3. V lost 8 bases and J 2 bases, leaving 12 bases between the germline ends. Germline-derived CDR1 and CDR2 are MNHNS and SASEGT. Written as DNA, the CDR3 is TGTGCCAGCTTTGGACAGTTGAACTATGGCTACACCTTC. Amino acids: CASFGQLNYGYTF.

V and J are TRBV18 and TRBJ2-7; maybe TRBD1 (5 bases). Trimming pared 0 bases from V and 5 bases from J, leaving 14 bases between. Germline V gives CDR1 KGHSH, CDR2 LQKENI. This CDR3 is built from 15 residues. CDR3 region: CASSPPQGWVDEQYF. The CDR3 bases are TGTGCCAGCTCACCACCCCAGGGATGGGTCGACGAGCAGTACTTC.

In its sample, this clone was seen once. The chain is built from TRBV2 and TRBJ1-5; tentatively, D is TRBD1 (5 bases). There are 14 residues in the CDR3. V was cut by 8 bases and J by 0 bases, with 11 bases left in between. The germline V gene encodes CDR1 SNHLY and CDR2 FYNNEI. CDR3 nucleotide sequence: TGTGCCAGCGCGGACAACAATAGCAATCAGCCCCAGCATTTT. This sequence encodes CASADNNSNQPQHF.

In DNA form, the CDR3 reads TGTGCCAGCAGCCCTCGCAGCGAGCTCTACAATGAGCAGTTCTTC. It codes for CASSPRSELYNEQFF. The chain carries TRBV4-2 and TRBJ2-1; D call uncertain. Germline CDR1 and CDR2: LGHNA and YNFKEQ. This CDR3 comprises 15 residues. V gave up 4 bases and J gave up 3 bases, with 13 bases separating them.

The chain's CDR3 is CASRKGDPTPDTQYF. CDR3 bases: TGCGCCAGCCGGAAGGGGGACCCCACCCCAGATACGCAGTATTTT. The chain combines TRBV4-1 with TRBJ2-3; perhaps TRBD1 as D (6 bases). Deletions cut 8 bases from V and 4 bases from J, with 19 bases between. The CDR3 is 15 amino acids. Germline loops: CDR1 MGHRA, CDR2 YSYEKL.

The chain uses TRBV28 and TRBJ2-1; TRBD1 is a possible D gene (5 bases). This CDR3 spans 12 amino acids. Trimming took off 6 bases at V and 5 bases at J, with 8 bases between the two ends. Germline V gives CDR1 MDHEN, CDR2 SYDVKM. The CDR3 DNA follows: TGTGCCAGCAGGGTCAGGGACAATGAGCAGTTCTTC. The encoded protein is CASRVRDNEQFF.

The chain uses TRBV5-1 and TRBJ1-2; 11 bases are shared with TRBD1. Germline lookup yields CDR1 SGHRS and CDR2 YFSETQ. The CDR3 runs to 16 residues. The junction had 7 bases not matched to a gene; V was cut back by 4 bases and J by 2 bases. The CDR3 nucleotides are TGCGCCAGCAGCCGAGGAGGGGACAGGGGGAACTATGGCTACACCTTC. It is translated as CASSRGGDRGNYGYTF.

This clone was seen more than once but under ten times. This chain uses TRBV20-1 with TRBJ2-7; D is ambiguous. The CDR3 spans 10 residues. With 1 base removed from V and 5 bases from J, the gap between germline ends came to 3 bases. The germline CDR1 and CDR2 sequences are DFQATT and SNEGSKA (reference sequence). CDR3 nucleotides: TGCAGTGCTAGAGCCAACGAGCAGTACTTC. Amino acids: CSARANEQYF.

The gene calls are TRBV18 and TRBJ2-6; TRBD1 aligns across 8 bases. CDR3 length: 18 amino acids. V shed 8 bases and J 0 bases; nucleotides not matched to a gene: 12. Germline V gene data show CDR1 as KGHSH and CDR2 as LQKENI. The CDR3 coding sequence is TGTGCCAGCACCAAACAGGACAGGGTAACCTCTGGGGCCAACGTCCTGACTTTC. It encodes CASTKQDRVTSGANVLTF.

This clone was seen a handful of times. The J gene is TRBJ2-7, the V gene TRBV3-1 (or the pseudogene TRBV3-2), with 8 bases fitting TRBD2. The CDR3 is made up of 17 amino acids. Germline lookup yields CDR1 LGHDT and CDR2 YNNKEL (reference sequence). V lost 1 base and J lost 2; bases outside the gene matches: 10. CDR3 loop: CASSQVSATSVAYEQYF. The CDR3 region has the DNA TGTGCCAGCAGCCAAGTTTCAGCGACTAGCGTAGCCTACGAGCAGTACTTC.

This chain connects TRBV19 to TRBJ2-1, with 9 bases identical to TRBD1. The CDR3 totals 15 residues. After removal of 4 bases from V and 3 bases from J, the junction contained 4 bases not matched to a gene. Looked up from germline, CDR1 is LNHDA and CDR2 is SQIVND (reference sequence). CDR3 amino acids: CASSKDRGGYNEQFF. The CDR3 bases are TGTGCCAGTAGTAAGGACAGGGGAGGCTACAATGAGCAGTTCTTC.

The genes are TRBV6-5 and TRBJ1-6, with D unresolved. This CDR3 is built from 14 residues. Germline loops: CDR1 MNHEY, CDR2 SVGAGI. V shed 10 bases and J shed 7 bases, with 17 bases lying between them. This CDR3 is CATNGVIWNSPLHF. CDR3 bases: TGTGCCACCAATGGAGTAATTTGGAATTCACCCCTCCACTTT.

The CDR3 loop is CASSQEGIRAASEQFF. Here the CDR3 DNA reads TGCGCCAGCAGCCAAGAAGGCATCAGGGCGGCTTCCGAGCAGTTCTTC. The rearrangement joins TRBV4-1 to TRBJ2-1, with a possible D match to TRBD1 (5 bases). The CDR3 is 16 amino acids. Germline V gene sequence: CDR1 MGHRA, CDR2 YSYEKL. V was cut by 0 bases and J by 10 bases, with 19 bases left in between.

This chain joins TRBV19 and TRBJ1-6, with D perhaps matching TRBD1 (6 bases). This CDR3 has 15 amino acids. Germline values: CDR1 LNHDA, CDR2 SQIVND (reference sequence). The V end was cut by 6 bases, the J end by 7 bases, with 16 bases between. The CDR3 protein is CASREVKGTNSPLHF. The CDR3 nucleotides are TGTGCCAGTAGGGAGGTCAAGGGGACAAATTCACCCCTCCACTTT.

The V call is TRBV28, the J call TRBJ1-2, with D perhaps matching TRBD1 (6 bases). Trimming took 6 bases from V and 5 from J, leaving 10 bases between them. Germline loops: CDR1 MDHEN, CDR2 SYDVKM. CDR3 length: 12 amino acids. Here the CDR3 DNA reads TGTGCCAGCAGATCGACAGGATATGGCTACACCTTC. Its protein is CASRSTGYGYTF.

V gene TRBV4-2 combines with J gene TRBJ2-1, with 12 bases fitting TRBD2. Germline CDR1 LGHNA, CDR2 YNFKEQ. There are 18 residues in the CDR3. J gave up 8 bases and V 4 bases, and 15 bases lay outside the gene matches. This CDR3 is CASSLFSTSGSPGDEQFF. CDR3 DNA sequence: TGTGCCAGCAGCCTATTTTCGACTAGCGGGAGCCCCGGGGATGAGCAGTTCTTC.